A single sample is the source of the 31 T cell receptor beta chains below, sequenced in a study of blood T cells in healthy people across ages. Through a sample-barcoded 5' primer and a J-beta primer mix, a second PCR was run for roughly 6 to 11 cycles. TCRdb reprocessed the 5' RACE reads with MiXCR, giving one entry per CDR3 protein. The table records roughly 1,000,000 distinct CDR3 sequences, under 30% of them present only once. The data were also submitted as part of a second study, on T cells of mothers and their children.

The sample comprised blood. The receptors derive from a girl aged 2 to 9 in good health.

The chain uses TRBV27 and TRBJ2-1; D unresolved. Germline CDR1 and CDR2: MNHEY and SMNVEV (reference sequence). There are 12 residues in the CDR3. V lost 5 bases and J 9 bases, leaving 11 bases between the germline ends. The CDR3 sequence is CASSVTFGEQFF. DNA for the CDR3: TGTGCCAGCAGTGTAACCTTTGGTGAGCAGTTCTTC.

This clonotype was seen once. This rearrangement joins TRBV10-3 to TRBJ2-1; 12 bases match TRBD2. The V segment lost 4 bases and the J segment 8 bases; nucleotides outside the gene matches: 12. Germline V gene lookup returns CDR1 ENHRY and CDR2 SYGVKD. The CDR3 runs 17 residues. CDR3 nucleotide sequence: TGTGCCATCAGTGGGATCCTAGCGGGAGGGGAGTTGGATGAGCAGTTCTTC. It is translated as CAISGILAGGELDEQFF.

The rearrangement uses TRBV7-2 and TRBJ1-4; D may be TRBD1 (6 bases). This CDR3 spans 13 amino acids. Germline V gives CDR1 SGHTA, CDR2 FQGNSA. The V end was cut by 8 bases, the J end by 8 bases, with 15 bases between. CDR3 amino acids: CASRGATEEKLFF. The CDR3 coding sequence is TGTGCCAGCCGGGGGGCGACGGAAGAAAAACTGTTTTTT.

The rearrangement links TRBV29-1 to TRBJ2-5, with 8 bases fitting TRBD2. The CDR3 contains 13 residues. Germline lookup yields CDR1 SQVTM and CDR2 ANQGSEA. J lost 1 base, V lost 8 bases, and 6 bases had no gene match. In DNA, the CDR3 is TGCAGCTTTAGCGGGACCACCCAAGAGACCCAGTACTTC. Amino acids: CSFSGTTQETQYF.

This clonotype was counted between two and nine times. This sequence joins TRBV28 and TRBJ2-3, with D possibly being TRBD1 or TRBD2 (5 bases each). This CDR3 region has 15 residues. Germline loops: CDR1 MDHEN, CDR2 SYDVKM. V shed 1 base and J shed 5 bases, with 13 bases lying between them. CDR3 residues: CASSLFPGRRDTQYF. Here the CDR3 DNA reads TGTGCCAGCAGTTTATTCCCGGGACGTAGAGATACGCAGTATTTT.

J is TRBJ2-5 and V is TRBV20-1, with D perhaps matching TRBD2 (5 bases). The CDR3 contains 15 residues. CDR1 is DFQATT, CDR2 SNEGSKA, per germline (reference sequence). Trimming stripped 6 bases from V and 5 bases from J, with 22 bases between. CDR3: CSAAAANGIMETQYF. The CDR3 DNA reads as TGCAGTGCCGCTGCGGCAAACGGGATCATGGAGACCCAGTACTTC.

V gene TRBV28 combines with J gene TRBJ2-3, with TRBD2 identical over 14 bases. Germline V lookup: CDR1 MDHEN, CDR2 SYDVKM. Trimming took 6 bases from V and 9 from J; bases not matched to a gene: 5. The CDR3 covers 14 residues. CDR3: CASRGLAGDWTQYF. CDR3 coding DNA: TGTGCCAGCAGGGGACTAGCGGGGGATTGGACGCAGTATTTT.

This clonotype has a handful of counts. The rearrangement joins TRBV20-1 to TRBJ1-2, with TRBD1 matching over 12 bases. CDR3 length: 14 amino acids. CDR1 is DFQATT and CDR2 is SNEGSKA in the germline V gene (reference sequence). V shed 5 bases and J 4 bases; nucleotides not matched to a gene: 5. CDR3 nucleotide sequence: TGCAGTGCTGTAGGGACAGGGGGCTCCTATGGCTACACCTTC. Protein sequence: CSAVGTGGSYGYTF.

The V gene is TRBV29-1, the J gene TRBJ2-3; D remains unclear. The CDR3 is 13 amino acids. In germline, CDR1 is SQVTM, CDR2 ANQGSEA. Trimming removed 5 bases at V and 3 bases at J, with 12 bases between. CDR3 DNA sequence: TGCAGCGTTTTGTCTTCCCTGACAGATACGCAGTATTTT. Amino acids: CSVLSSLTDTQYF.

This clonotype was seen more than once but under ten times. The rearrangement joins TRBV7-2 to TRBJ1-2; D ambiguous. The V gene lost 1 base and the J gene lost 4 bases, with 10 bases spanning the gap. The CDR3 has 14 amino acids. Germline loops: CDR1 SGHTA, CDR2 FQGNSA. CDR3 nucleotide sequence: TGTGCCAGCAGCTTAGATCCGGAGCTCTATGGCTACACCTTC. This sequence encodes CASSLDPELYGYTF.

V gene TRBV29-1 combines with J gene TRBJ2-7; D not certain. Germline V gene lookup returns CDR1 SQVTM and CDR2 ANQGSEA. The CDR3 is 12 amino acids. V lost 6 bases and J lost 2, with 11 bases in between. The CDR3, as DNA: TGCAGCGTAACAGACGGTACCTACGAGCAGTACTTC. Encoded protein: CSVTDGTYEQYF.

The chain joins TRBV28 to TRBJ2-7; the D is unclear. Germline lookup yields CDR1 MDHEN and CDR2 SYDVKM. The CDR3 loop spans 13 amino acids. V shed 6 bases and J shed 2 bases, with 11 bases lying between them. CDR3: CASRRSPAYEQYF. In nucleotides, the CDR3 is TGTGCCAGCAGACGCAGTCCGGCCTACGAGCAGTACTTC.

The chain links TRBV7-6 to TRBJ1-3; a possible D gene is TRBD1 (6 bases). V lost 2 bases and J lost 0, with 17 bases in between. The CDR3 spans 18 residues. Per germline, CDR1 SGHVS and CDR2 FNYEAQ. CDR3 loop: CASSLRGRQDYSGNTIYF. CDR3 sequence (DNA): TGTGCCAGCAGCTTAAGGGGCCGACAGGACTACTCTGGAAACACCATATATTTT.

This clonotype has at least ten counts. This chain joins TRBV6-5 and TRBJ2-1; possible D gene TRBD1, 5 bases. V was cut by 5 bases and J by 4 bases, with 12 bases left in between. The CDR3 runs to 14 residues. Per the germline V gene, CDR1 is MNHEY and CDR2 is SVGAGI. CDR3 DNA: TGTGCCAGCAGTCGTCAAACAGGATACAATGAGCAGTTCTTC. Amino acid sequence: CASSRQTGYNEQFF.

J is TRBJ2-6 and V is TRBV12-3 or TRBV12-4; TRBD1 agrees at 8 bases. The CDR3 extends over 16 amino acids. With 5 bases clipped from V and 2 bases from J, the junction kept 5 bases outside the gene matches. The CDR3 coding sequence is TGTGCCAGCAGTCTGCCGGGACAGGCTGGGGCCAACGTCCTGACTTTC. Translation gives CASSLPGQAGANVLTF.

This clonotype has just one count. This chain links TRBV28 with TRBJ2-1; 10 bases are shared with TRBD1. Germline lookup yields CDR1 MDHEN and CDR2 SYDVKM. This CDR3 region has 17 residues. The V gene end was trimmed by 6 bases and the J gene end by 12 bases; junction bases not matched to a gene: 20. For the CDR3, the DNA is TGTGCCAGCAGCCGGGACAGGGGAGAAGGGGGTTTGCGTGGGCAGTTCTTC. This codes for CASSRDRGEGGLRGQFF.

The chain joins TRBV6-5 to TRBJ2-1; D unresolved. Deletions cut 0 bases from V and 1 base from J, with 13 bases between. The CDR3 contains 17 residues. Germline lookup yields CDR1 MNHEY and CDR2 SVGAGI. The CDR3 loop is CASSYSRLDASYNEQFF. Here the CDR3 DNA reads TGTGCCAGCAGTTACTCTCGGCTCGATGCGTCCTACAATGAGCAGTTCTTC.

This clonotype was recorded many times. At one end the junction does not follow the germline gene, possibly because of a read error. The chain carries TRBV5-1 and TRBJ2-7; D may be TRBD2 (6 bases). CDR3 size: 14 residues. Germline CDR1 is SGHRS and CDR2 is YFSETQ. The CDR3 sequence is CASSLTGDSYEQYF. The CDR3 DNA reads as TGTGCCAGCAGCCTGACGGGGGACTCCTACGAGCAGTACTTC.

This clonotype was picked up a small number of times. The J gene is TRBJ2-5, the V gene TRBV11-2; 8 nucleotides match TRBD2. CDR1 and CDR2 (germline): SGHAT, FQNNGV. V gave up 0 bases and J gave up 5 bases; unmatched junction bases: 8. The CDR3 runs 16 residues. DNA of the CDR3: TGTGCCAGCAGCTTAGATCCGGGCGGGGGGCCGGAGACCCAGTACTTC. Encoded protein: CASSLDPGGGPETQYF.

This chain links TRBV5-1 with TRBJ2-3; D is possibly TRBD2 (5 bases). The germline V gene has CDR1 SGHRS and CDR2 YFSETQ. V was cut by 4 bases and J by 6 bases, with 18 bases left in between. The CDR3 extends over 15 amino acids. CDR3 coding DNA: TGCGCCAGCAGCCGCGGGTTGATCCATTCTGATACGCAGTATTTT. Its translation: CASSRGLIHSDTQYF.

This clonotype was observed a few times. A junction boundary mismatches the germline segment, possibly from a read error. This rearrangement joins TRBV3-1 to TRBJ2-5; 11 nucleotides agree with TRBD2. Per germline, CDR1 LGHDT and CDR2 YNNKEL (reference sequence). This CDR3 is 15 amino acids long. In nucleotides, the CDR3 is TGTGCCAGCAGCCAAGGAGGTAAGACTAGCGGGACTCCTTTCTTC. Amino acids: CASSQGGKTSGTPFF.

The chain employs TRBV7-9 and TRBJ1-6, with D tentatively TRBD1 (5 bases). The CDR3 contains 16 residues. The germline V and J ends were trimmed by 5 bases and 7 bases, with 18 bases remaining between them. Germline V gene data show CDR1 as SEHNR and CDR2 as FQNEAQ (reference sequence). CDR3 DNA: TGTGCCAGCAGCCTAACCGGGACCGAGAGGAATTCACCCCTCCACTTT. Protein: CASSLTGTERNSPLHF.

The CDR3 DNA is TGCAGTGCTAGAGATCTGCAACTCAACCTGGTCTACGAGCAGTACTTC. Its protein is CSARDLQLNLVYEQYF. This rearrangement joins TRBV20-1 to TRBJ2-7; D remains unclear. The V gene's germline CDR1 is DFQATT and CDR2 SNEGSKA (reference sequence). The CDR3 consists of 16 residues. V was shortened by 0 bases and J by 3 bases, with 18 bases between the two germline ends.

The CDR3: CSARFRDDGTQYF. CDR3 in DNA: TGCAGTGCTAGATTCCGGGACGATGGTACGCAGTATTTT. This chain uses TRBV20-1 with TRBJ2-3; D possibly matches TRBD1 or TRBD2 (5 bases each). Germline V gene lookup returns CDR1 DFQATT and CDR2 SNEGSKA (reference sequence). CDR3 size: 13 residues. V was shortened by 2 bases and J by 8 bases, with 14 bases between the two germline ends.

The chain joins TRBV28 to TRBJ2-4, with D possibly TRBD1 on 6 matching bases. This CDR3 comprises 14 residues. V lost 1 base, J lost 8 bases, and 12 bases lay in between. The germline CDR1 and CDR2 sequences are MDHEN and SYDVKM. The CDR3 region has the DNA TGTGCCAGCAGTTTATTAGGGGGACAAGACATTCAGTACTTC. It yields the protein CASSLLGGQDIQYF.

This chain links TRBV2 with TRBJ2-2, with 7 bases fitting TRBD1. Germline V CDR1 and CDR2: SNHLY, FYNNEI. The CDR3 covers 14 residues. Losses at the gene ends were 4 bases for V and 5 bases for J; bases not matched to a gene: 4. The CDR3 nucleotides are TGTGCCAGCAGTGTTGGCAGGGGGACCGGGGAGCTGTTTTTT. Residues: CASSVGRGTGELFF.

This clonotype was seen only a few times. The CDR3: CASSQELGLAGPTDTQYF. The CDR3 nucleotides read TGTGCCAGCAGCCAAGAGCTGGGGTTAGCGGGACCCACAGATACGCAGTATTTT. The rearrangement joins TRBV4-2 to TRBJ2-3; TRBD2 agrees at 8 bases. V shed 0 bases, J shed 2 bases, and the junction held 10 bases outside the gene matches. The CDR3 runs 18 residues. Germline V gives CDR1 LGHNA, CDR2 YNFKEQ.

The rearrangement uses TRBV4-3 and TRBJ1-4; D is undetermined. The CDR3 covers 12 residues. V was pared by 7 bases and J by 8 bases, with 11 bases between. Looked up from germline, CDR1 is LGHNA and CDR2 is YSLEER. This CDR3 is CASTILGEKLFF. CDR3 nucleotides: TGCGCCAGCACCATACTAGGGGAAAAACTGTTTTTT.

This clonotype came up a few times. The chain joins TRBV7-9 to TRBJ1-3, with D unclear. V was shortened by 4 bases and J by 0 bases, with 13 bases between the two germline ends. The CDR3 has 16 residues. Germline V gives CDR1 SEHNR, CDR2 FQNEAQ (reference sequence). CDR3 sequence reads: CASSSKVTVSGNTIYF. For the CDR3, the DNA is TGTGCCAGCAGCTCTAAAGTAACAGTCTCTGGAAACACCATATATTTT. The entire variable domain, with the rest obtained from reference TRBV7-9 and TRBJ1-3, is as follows: DTGVSQNPRHKITKRGQNVTFRCDPISEHNRLYWYRQTLGQGPEFLTYFQNEAQLEKSRLLSDRFSAERPKGSFSTLEIQRTEQGDSAMYLCASSSKVTVSGNTIYFGEGSWLTVV.

This sequence joins TRBV6-5 and TRBJ1-1; D unclear. V was pared by 5 bases and J by 6 bases, with 16 bases between. Germline V CDR1 and CDR2: MNHEY, SVGAGI. The CDR3 consists of 14 residues. Here the CDR3 reads CASSAALGGAEAFF. The CDR3 nucleotides are TGTGCCAGCAGTGCGGCGTTGGGAGGCGCTGAAGCTTTCTTT.

The chain recombines TRBV12-3 or TRBV12-4 with TRBJ2-1, with TRBD1 matching over 8 bases. V lost 6 bases to trimming and J lost 10 bases; unmatched junction nucleotides: 11. This CDR3 has 14 residues. The CDR3 region has the DNA TGTGCCAGCAGCGAGGACAGGGAGTTGAGAGAGCAGTTCTTC. This translates into CASSEDRELREQFF.